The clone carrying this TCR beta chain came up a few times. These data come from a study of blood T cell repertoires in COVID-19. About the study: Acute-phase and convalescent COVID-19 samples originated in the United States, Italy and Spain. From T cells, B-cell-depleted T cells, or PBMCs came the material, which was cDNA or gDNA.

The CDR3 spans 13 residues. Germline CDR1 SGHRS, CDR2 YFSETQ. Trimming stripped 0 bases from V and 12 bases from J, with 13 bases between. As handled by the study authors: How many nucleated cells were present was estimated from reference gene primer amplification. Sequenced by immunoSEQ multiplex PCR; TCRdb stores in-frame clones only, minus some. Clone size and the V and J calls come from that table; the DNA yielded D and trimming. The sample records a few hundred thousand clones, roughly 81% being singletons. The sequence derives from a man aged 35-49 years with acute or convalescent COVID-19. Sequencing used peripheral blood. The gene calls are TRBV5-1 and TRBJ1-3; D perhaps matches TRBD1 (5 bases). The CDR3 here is CASSLEGPGLIYF. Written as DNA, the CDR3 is TGCGCCAGCAGCTTGGAAGGCCCAGGGCTCATATATTTT.